This T cell receptor (beta chain) emerged from a study of cytomegalovirus exposure and HLA in healthy donors (dated by TCRdb to about 2017). Looking at the study overall: An earlier analysis of some 620 of the donors reported 276 Gb of sequence data and 100 million to 120 million unique TCR beta sequences obtained from some 200 million T cells. An early release covering more than 500 HLA-typed donors comprised about 320 gigabases of sequencing data and approximately 80 million unique TCR sequences. Of the 350 to 450 genotyped donors, roughly 80% fell in the genetic ancestry cluster associated with self-reported Caucasian donors. The study was designed to test whether signatures of past pathogen exposure could be identified by cataloging public T cell receptors. The T cell repertoires of around 670 subjects were profiled by immunosequencing and related to cytomegalovirus serostatus. Along with the approximately 620-subject first cohort, a separate validation cohort of over a hundred different subjects was used. The study combined high-throughput TCR immunosequencing, statistical association of individual TCRs with disease status, and machine learning to predict cytomegalovirus infection status. A later analysis re-examined previously published TCR beta repertoires from about 700 donors and added high-resolution HLA genotyping to investigate patterns of TCR occurrence. Rather than using new phenotypic data, the later analysis identified candidate immune exposures from TCR beta sequences and from how often those sequences occurred across donors. In an earlier analysis of roughly 600 of the donors, high-throughput TCR beta sequencing was used to judge whether each TCR beta V gene segment behaved as functional or pseudogenic. Donor age, sex, ethnicity and CMV serostatus were compiled alongside the repertoire data. In a later genetic analysis, genome-wide SNP genotypes for 398 of the 666 donors were used, and that subset was treated as a discovery cohort. All discovery cohort repertoires had been generated on a single sequencing platform. Both class I and class II loci were covered by HLA typing, at four-digit resolution. Typing coverage differed by locus: A, B, C, DRB1 and DQB1 were typed in about 629-640 donors, DQA1 in about 500, DPA1 in 600 to 610, and DPB1 in roughly 450. Roughly five DR-DQ haplotypes were treated as single units for association and clustering because of strong linkage in the cohort. On average, around 240,000 unique TCR beta nucleotide sequences were sequenced per donor among a few hundred genotyped donors of the cohort, with roughly 20% of those sequences being non-productive. Broader findings and caveats from the paper: In a later analysis, TCR association rates were found to vary across HLA loci, with the most associated TCRs seen for DRB1 alleles and the fewest for HLA-C alleles. Linkage disequilibrium might explain the correlated functional status among segregating V segments, but an unknown experimental factor could not be excluded. A total of 150 or so TCR beta chains were listed by the study as associated with cytomegalovirus. Most CMV-associated TCR beta chains appeared to be HLA-restricted in a later analysis, and the HLA associations seemed to be driven largely by CMV exposure. The sequencing pipeline was judged likely to have produced a cluster of highly shared sequence variants as a technical artifact. Cytomegalovirus status was reported to be diagnosed by the classifier with high specificity and sensitivity in both the original and validation cohorts. When HLA alleles, especially DR and DQ, strongly co-occurred, TCR associations were difficult to assign to individual alleles. Most TCR sequences were seen in very few donors, while some public TCRs were found in many individuals. At a false discovery rate of 0.05, a later analysis linked around 17,000 TCR beta sequences to specific HLA alleles. In a later genetic analysis, a missense DCLRE1C variant was associated with V-gene and J-gene trimming of TCR beta chains, and the association was replicated in an independent cohort. In an earlier analysis of roughly 560 of the donors, most TCR beta V segments were observed in productive rearrangements about 90% or about 30% of the time, broadly matching IMGT annotations. A later analysis found that HLA-associated TCR beta chains were more clonally expanded and had lower generation probabilities than equally common non-associated chains. In vitro tests confirmed that three of the cytomegalovirus-associated TCR beta chains recognize cytomegalovirus antigens. This cohort had only TCR beta chains sequenced, and the lack of alpha or paired-chain data limited which features could be detected. Several of the top co-occurrence clusters appeared to be linked to parvovirus B19, influenza, CMV and Epstein-Barr virus, according to a later analysis. HLA typing was unavailable for some donors at each locus, so association tests used only the typed subset. For the cohort, immune exposure information was limited to CMV serostatus. The authors suggested that the approach could potentially be generalized to other disease states and immunological phenotypes. The earlier analysis of fewer than 750 of the donors excluded approximately 17 rarely observed V segments, including chromosome 9 orphons, because counts were too low. The presence/absence analyses assumed that sequencing depth was roughly uniform across donors, and that assumption may not be true. A further reported finding was that TCR beta sequences accurately predicted the HLA-A and HLA-B alleles for most subjects in the first cohort. In a later genetic analysis, fewer N-insertions in productive TCRs were reported among donors in an Asian-associated ancestry cluster than the roughly 640-donor mean. Some IMGT-functional V segments, including TRBV6-2 and TRBV6-3, could not be distinguished by the 87-base-pair reads and were therefore excluded.

Points on this clone: The clone's antigen remains unknown. One base away there is no much larger clone; base qualities are not given.

Including cysteine and phenylalanine, the CDR3 has 14 amino acids. Only CDR3 DNA is held: 42 bases, read in frame from base 1. According to the germline V gene (reference sequence), CDR1 reads MNHEY and CDR2 reads SMNVEV. The junction carries 19 bases between V and J, which are trimmed by 6 bases and 7 bases respectively. Library generation was performed with the immunoSEQ multiplex PCR assay. A mixture of 60 forward primers for TCR Vbeta segments and 13 reverse primers for TCR Jbeta segments was used in the multiplex PCR. A multiplex PCR assay on genomic DNA amplified the CDR3 region of rearranged TCR beta genes. Amplified TCR beta libraries were sequenced as 87-base-pair reads on the Illumina HiSeq System. In the authors' own workflow: In a later analysis, roughly 80 million unique TCR beta chains were counted across the approximately 670 repertoires, and roughly 11 million of these chains were shared by at least two donors. A nearest-neighbor algorithm error-corrected the raw reads and collapsed the reads into unique sequences, merging closely related sequences to remove PCR and sequencing errors. CDR3 sequences were aligned to IMGT reference sequences to assign V, D and J gene segments. For a sequence to be retained, a match of at least six nucleotides to both a V gene segment and a J gene segment was required. A rearrangement was called productive if the CDR3 had no stop codons and remained in frame with V and J, and every other rearrangement was called non-productive. CDR3 was defined by IMGT convention, running from the second conserved V-encoded cysteine to the conserved J-encoded phenylalanine. The earlier analysis of 500 to 600 of the donors excluded sequences that lacked an unambiguous match to a single V gene segment. An earlier analysis of about 600 of the donors called V segments functional above 56.7% productive rearrangements and segregating when the between-donor standard deviation exceeded 5%. A statistical classification framework was developed to diagnose cytomegalovirus status using the catalog of TCR beta chain sequences. In a later analysis, TCR nucleotide sequences were compared against IMGT/GENE-DB human TR gene sequences so that V and J genes could be assigned. Using the TCRdist pipeline, a later analysis assigned CDR3 sequences along with most-parsimonious VDJ recombination scenarios. A later analysis defined each TCR beta chain by its CDR3 amino acid sequence plus V-gene family, and excluded reads lacking a unique V-gene family. As a way to deal with suspected cross-contamination and a sequencing artifact, a later analysis dropped roughly 620 nucleotide sequences that were highly shared and had low generation probability. A later analysis calculated a clonal expansion index for each public chain from normalized within-repertoire ranks of inferred template counts. In a later analysis, generation probabilities were computed with a VDJ recombination model fitted to out-of-frame rearrangements, and the resulting probabilities were checked against IGoR. Hypergeometric tests were used in a later analysis to score TCR-TCR, TCR-HLA and TCR-CMV co-occurrence, with a repertoire-size bias correction applied to the TCR pairs. A later analysis estimated false discovery rates by permuting HLA or CMV assignments 20 times. A later analysis grouped co-occurring TCRs with DBSCAN, adding TCRdist sequence similarity when clustering within HLA-allele-positive subsets. Repertoires with fewer than 30,000 or more than 120,000 public chains, plus five repertoires with anomalous nucleotide sharing, were excluded from co-occurrence clustering. Drawn from immuneACCESS, this table holds only the in-frame rearrangements with V and J called that TCRdb kept. Clones are partly lost; checked studies trace under half to an unresolved V gene and leave the rest unexplained. V and J calls and clone size are as listed in that table; D and trimming were resolved from the DNA. In all, the sample holds about 140,000 clones, and approximately 81% of those were seen once. The biggest ten clones account for less than 2.5% of the sample.

In total, more than 500 healthy bone marrow donors made up the cohort. All cohort members were sampled while nominally healthy, although unrecorded immune exposures were likely present. The donor was CMV seronegative and was included in the group of several hundred seronegative cohort members. Every donor gave a peripheral blood sample, and the peripheral blood mononuclear cells from that sample were used for TCR beta sequencing. The Qiagen DNeasy Blood Extraction Kit was used to extract genomic DNA from the blood cell samples. This sequence uses TRBV27 and TRBJ2-7; TRBD2 is a possible D gene, resting on 6 matching bases. Source material: PBMCs. This receptor was obtained from a boy aged 2 to 10 in good health and CMV-seronegative. The CDR3 loop reads CASSLFSGVGEQYF. The DNA sequence reads TGTGCCAGCAGCCTATTTTCGGGGGTTGGGGAGCAGTACTTC.